The 15 T cell receptor beta chains reported below all come from one sample, sequenced in a study of stem cell transplantation in POMP-related autoinflammatory disease. Data came from immunoSEQ multiplex PCR; TCRdb stores just in-frame clones and leaves some out. The sample holds tens of thousands of clones, under 95% seen once. The input for sequencing was CD4+ T cells from PBMCs, taken after stem cell transplantation. The receptors come from a human patient with POMP-related autoinflammation and immune dysregulation (PRAID). Certain T cells may be donor cells from the graft.

This clone came up once. The V gene is TRBV7-2, the J gene TRBJ1-2; D gene ambiguous. The CDR3 loop spans 16 amino acids. V was pared by 3 bases and J by 5 bases, with 19 bases between. CDR1 SGHTA and CDR2 FQGNSA come from the germline V gene. Here the CDR3 reads CASSFIRPSRLYGYTF. The DNA of the CDR3 is TGTGCCAGCAGCTTTATCCGACCTTCCCGTCTTTATGGCTACACCTTC.

The chain has TRBV2 and TRBJ2-3; D unclear. The CDR3 runs 12 residues. Trimming removed 4 bases from V and 3 bases from J, with 5 bases in between. Germline values: CDR1 SNHLY, CDR2 FYNNEI. The CDR3: CASSGTTDTQYF. The DNA for the CDR3 is TGTGCCAGCAGTGGCACGACAGATACGCAGTATTTT.

This sequence joins TRBV7-9 and TRBJ1-4; D might be TRBD1 (5 bases). V gave up 5 bases and J gave up 4 bases, with 14 bases separating them. The CDR3 is 15 amino acids. In germline, CDR1 is SEHNR, CDR2 FQNEAQ (reference sequence). The CDR3 bases are TGTGCCAGCAGCCGGACAAGGGTCATTAATGAAAAACTGTTTTTT. This encodes CASSRTRVINEKLFF.

The V gene is TRBV5-1, the J gene TRBJ1-3; D is ambiguous. The CDR3 loop spans 16 amino acids. Germline assignment: CDR1 SGHRS and CDR2 YFSETQ. The V end lost 0 bases, the J end lost 0 bases, and 10 bases lay between the germline ends. CDR3 sequence: CASSLAGSSSGNTIYF. The CDR3 DNA reads as TGCGCCAGCAGCTTGGCGGGTTCCTCCTCTGGAAACACCATATATTTT.

This rearrangement joins TRBV14 to TRBJ1-6; D not certain. The V gene's germline CDR1 is SGHDN and CDR2 FVKESK. This CDR3 contains 15 residues. Trimming stripped 4 bases from V and 4 bases from J, with 11 bases between. The CDR3 reads CASSLRTAYNSPLHF. CDR3 DNA sequence: TGTGCCAGCAGCCTTAGGACGGCTTATAATTCACCCCTCCACTTT.

The genes are TRBV5-1 and TRBJ1-1; no firm D call. Trimming took 5 bases from V and 4 from J, leaving 15 bases between them. Per the germline V gene, CDR1 is SGHRS and CDR2 is YFSETQ. The CDR3 covers 14 residues. CDR3 residues: CASRRTGESTEAFF. DNA for the CDR3: TGCGCCAGCAGGCGAACCGGGGAGTCCACTGAAGCTTTCTTT.

This rearrangement joins TRBV7-7 to TRBJ2-2; D unresolved. Trimming shortened V by 0 bases and J by 6 bases, and 5 bases separated the two germline ends. Germline V lookup: CDR1 SSHAT, CDR2 FNYEAQ (reference sequence). The CDR3 is made up of 13 amino acids. The CDR3 coding sequence is TGTGCCAGCAGCTTAGCGGGGTCCGGGGAGCTGTTTTTT. Translation: CASSLAGSGELFF.

V is TRBV7-9 and J is TRBJ2-7; tentative D call: TRBD1 (5 bases). The germline V and J ends were trimmed by 1 base and 4 bases, with 11 bases remaining between them. The CDR3 has 14 residues. The germline CDR1 and CDR2 sequences are SEHNR and FQNEAQ (reference sequence). CDR3 amino acids: CASSLGQGTYEQYV. The CDR3 coding sequence is TGTGCCAGCAGCTTAGGGCAGGGAACTTACGAGCAGTACGTC.

The CDR3 protein is CASSQVPSGANVLTF. The CDR3 DNA reads TGCGCCAGCAGCCAAGTACCCTCTGGGGCCAACGTCCTGACTTTC. The V call is TRBV4-1, the J call TRBJ2-6; D is unclear. Germline V lookup: CDR1 MGHRA, CDR2 YSYEKL. Trimming stripped 1 base from V and 0 bases from J, with 4 bases between. CDR3 length equals 15 residues.

The gene calls are TRBV19 and TRBJ2-7; no clear D gene. Germline loops: CDR1 LNHDA, CDR2 SQIVND (reference sequence). Trimming left V 6 bases short and J 4 bases short, with 13 bases between. The CDR3 extends over 13 amino acids. The CDR3 sequence is CASRKDPSYEQYF. In DNA, the CDR3 is TGTGCCAGTAGGAAGGACCCTAGTTACGAGCAGTACTTC.

The chain is built from TRBV7-2 and TRBJ2-4; tentatively, D is TRBD2 (5 bases). This CDR3 is 14 amino acids long. V was pared by 5 bases and J by 4 bases, with 12 bases between. From germline, CDR1 is SGHTA and CDR2 FQGNSA. The CDR3 nucleotides are TGTGCCAGCAGCCCTGCCGGGATTAAAAACATTCAGTACTTC. Translating it yields CASSPAGIKNIQYF.

The J gene is TRBJ2-5, the V gene TRBV28; a weak D match, TRBD1 (5 bases). The CDR3 has 15 residues. CDR1 is MDHEN and CDR2 is SYDVKM in the germline V gene. V lost 6 bases to trimming and J lost 0 bases, with 14 bases between them. CDR3 nucleotide sequence: TGTGCCAGCAGCAATCTACAGGAGTACCAAGAGACCCAGTACTTC. Translation: CASSNLQEYQETQYF.

This clone was seen a single time. The gene calls are TRBV7-3 and TRBJ2-7; TRBD2 matches at 7 bases. The CDR3 sequence is 13 residues long. V trimming: 5 bases; J trimming: 5 bases; junction bases outside the gene matches: 6. CDR1 and CDR2 from the germline V gene are SGHTA and FQGTGA. The DNA for the CDR3 is TGTGCCAGCAGCCCCAAAGCGGGAAACGAGCAGTACTTC. Translation gives CASSPKAGNEQYF.

The chain links TRBV24-1 to TRBJ2-1; possibly TRBD2 for D (6 bases). Germline CDR1 reads KGHDR; CDR2 reads SFDVKD. This CDR3 spans 17 amino acids. Trimming took off 4 bases at V and 0 bases at J, with 15 bases between the two ends. CDR3 nucleotides: TGTGCCACCAGTGACCCCACAGCGGGCACCTCCTACAATGAGCAGTTCTTC. Translating gives CATSDPTAGTSYNEQFF.

The chain carries TRBV19 and TRBJ1-5; no reliable D call. Germline V CDR1 and CDR2: LNHDA, SQIVND (reference sequence). The CDR3 is 14 residues long. Trimming left V 7 bases short and J 1 base short, with 11 bases between. The CDR3 region has the DNA TGTGCCAGTAAGGAGCTAATGAGCAATCAGCCCCAGCATTTT. Encoded protein: CASKELMSNQPQHF.